This TCR beta chain is from a study of T cell changes during pregnancy in multiple sclerosis. The method was immunoSEQ multiplex PCR; TCRdb's version includes in-frame clones alone and lacks a portion of them. The table shows about 73,000 clones, with roughly 92% occurring only once. CDR1 is MNHNS, CDR2 SASEGT, per germline. The CDR3 is 13 residues long. The V and J ends lost 8 bases and 8 bases respectively, with 18 bases between them. The chain joins TRBV6-1 to TRBJ1-2; perhaps TRBD1 as D (5 bases). The source of this sequence is a female donor in good health, enrolled as a control in a pregnancy study. The sequences come from peripheral blood, collected in the third trimester of pregnancy. The CDR3 sequence: CASRVGGAKGYTF. CDR3 coding DNA: TGTGCCAGCCGAGTCGGAGGGGCAAAAGGCTACACCTTC.